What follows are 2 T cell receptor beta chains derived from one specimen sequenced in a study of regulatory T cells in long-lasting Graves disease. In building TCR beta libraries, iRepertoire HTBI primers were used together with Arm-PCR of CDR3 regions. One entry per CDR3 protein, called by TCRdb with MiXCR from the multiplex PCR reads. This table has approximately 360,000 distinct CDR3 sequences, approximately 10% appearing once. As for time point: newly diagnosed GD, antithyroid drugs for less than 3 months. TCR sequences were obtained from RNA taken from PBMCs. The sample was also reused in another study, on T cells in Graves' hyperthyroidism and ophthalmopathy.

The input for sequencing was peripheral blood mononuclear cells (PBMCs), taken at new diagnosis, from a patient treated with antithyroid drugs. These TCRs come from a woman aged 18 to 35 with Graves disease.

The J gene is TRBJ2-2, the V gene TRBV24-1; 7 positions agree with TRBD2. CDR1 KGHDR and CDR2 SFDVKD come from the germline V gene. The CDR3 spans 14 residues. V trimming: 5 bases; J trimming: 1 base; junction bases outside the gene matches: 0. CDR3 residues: CATSAGGNTGELFF. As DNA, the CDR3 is TGTGCCACCAGTGCGGGGGGGAACACCGGGGAGCTGTTTTTT.

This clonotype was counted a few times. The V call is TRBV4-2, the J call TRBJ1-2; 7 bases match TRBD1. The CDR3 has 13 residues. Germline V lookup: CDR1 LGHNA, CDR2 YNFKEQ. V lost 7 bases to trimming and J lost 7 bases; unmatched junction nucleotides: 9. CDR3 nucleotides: TGTGCCAGCAAACAGGGGCCTGGGAGTGGCTACACCTTC. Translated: CASKQGPGSGYTF.